The 29 T cell receptor beta chains presented below share a single source sample, sequenced in a study of spatial heterogeneity in lung cancer. Time point here: sample taken at primary tumor resection. Extraction of whole RNA from tumor, nontumor lung or frozen PBMC preceded unsorted sequencing. TCRdb called the 5' RACE reads again in MiXCR, with one record for every CDR3 protein. The sample lists under 15,000 distinct CDR3 sequences, 11% to 15% occurring once. The specimen was PBMCs, collected at surgery. The receptors shown here come from a male donor with early-stage non-small cell lung cancer.

The rearrangement uses TRBV2 and TRBJ2-1; 7 positions agree with TRBD2. Germline V gives CDR1 SNHLY, CDR2 FYNNEI. After removal of 4 bases from V and 1 base from J, the junction contained 1 base not matched to a gene. This CDR3 contains 14 residues. The CDR3 coding sequence is TGTGCCAGCAGTGCTAGCGGTTCCTACAATGAGCAGTTCTTC. Translating gives CASSASGSYNEQFF.

On this clonotype itself: The junction differs from germline at one of its ends, possibly a read error. J is TRBJ1-1 and V is TRBV28; D unresolved. Germline CDR1 and CDR2: MDHEN and SYDVKM. The CDR3 runs 9 residues. CDR3 nucleotides: TGTGCCAGCGGACCCTCGTGGGACTTT. This sequence encodes CASGPSWDF.

This clonotype came up a few times. In DNA, the CDR3 is TGCGCCAGCAGCTCCGGGATAGGGGAGGGAGATACGCAGTATTTT. It yields the protein CASSSGIGEGDTQYF. The V gene is TRBV5-1, the J gene TRBJ2-3; TRBD2 matches at 7 bases. V lost 3 bases, J lost 5 bases, and 9 bases stayed unmatched. The CDR3 is 15 amino acids. CDR1 is SGHRS, CDR2 YFSETQ, per germline.

The table lists this clonotype with a few counts. The V and J genes are TRBV20-1 and TRBJ1-2, with 8 positions matching TRBD1. V lost 3 bases and J lost 5; bases outside the gene matches: 20. This CDR3 has 18 amino acids. Germline V gene lookup returns CDR1 DFQATT and CDR2 SNEGSKA (reference sequence). The CDR3 here is CSASLPGQVILGVYGYTF. Here the CDR3 DNA reads TGCAGTGCTAGCCTCCCGGGACAGGTCATCCTGGGGGTATATGGCTACACCTTC.

The sample holds a few counts of this clonotype. J is TRBJ2-6 and V is TRBV2, with D unclear. Trimming removed 4 bases from V and 0 bases from J, with 16 bases in between. Germline V CDR1 and CDR2: SNHLY, FYNNEI. The CDR3 spans 18 residues. CDR3 bases: TGTGCCAGCAGTGTAAAAAGATACGGCCACTCTGGGGCCAACGTCCTGACTTTC. Its protein is CASSVKRYGHSGANVLTF. Full variable domain (rest looked up from reference TRBV2 and TRBJ2-6): EPEVTQTPSHQVTQMGQEVILRCVPISNHLYFYWYRQILGQKVEFLVSFYNNEISEKSEIFDDQFSVERPDGSNFTLKIRSTKLEDSAMYFCASSVKRYGHSGANVLTFGAGSRLTVL.

This chain uses TRBV5-1 with TRBJ1-2; maybe TRBD1 (6 bases). CDR3 length: 15 amino acids. V was clipped by 0 bases and J by 2 bases, with 11 bases between them. CDR1 is SGHRS, CDR2 YFSETQ, per germline. The DNA for the CDR3 is TGCGCCAGCAGCTTGGGCAGGGGCTGGAACTATGGCTACACCTTC. This gives the protein CASSLGRGWNYGYTF.

This clonotype has only a few counts. The chain joins TRBV14 to TRBJ2-4, with D perhaps matching TRBD1 (6 bases). Trimming stripped 4 bases from V and 0 bases from J, with 13 bases between. The CDR3 has 16 residues. CDR1 is SGHDN, CDR2 FVKESK, per germline. The CDR3: CASSLTGKLAKNIQYF. The CDR3 coding sequence is TGTGCCAGCAGCCTTACAGGGAAATTAGCCAAAAACATTCAGTACTTC.

The chain joins TRBV7-9 to TRBJ2-5; 12 bases map to TRBD2. V shed 5 bases, J shed 1 base, and the junction held 5 bases outside the gene matches. The germline gives CDR1 SEHNR, CDR2 FQNEAQ (reference sequence). The CDR3 is made up of 16 amino acids. The CDR3 loop reads CASSRTGLAGQETQYF. The CDR3 bases are TGTGCCAGCAGCCGAACGGGACTAGCGGGCCAAGAGACCCAGTACTTC.

Within the sample, this clonotype is medium-sized. CDR3: CASGGTGTEGEKLFF. DNA of the CDR3: TGTGCCAGCGGAGGGACAGGGACGGAGGGTGAAAAACTGTTTTTT. The rearrangement links TRBV2 to TRBJ1-4; TRBD1 agrees at 9 bases. With V trimmed by 8 bases and J by 7 bases, 11 bases remained unmatched. This CDR3 spans 15 amino acids. Germline V gene lookup returns CDR1 SNHLY and CDR2 FYNNEI.

The rearrangement uses TRBV4-1 and TRBJ1-1, with unresolved D. V was cut by 1 base and J by 4 bases, with 10 bases left in between. The germline V gene encodes CDR1 MGHRA and CDR2 YSYEKL. The CDR3 has 14 amino acids. CDR3 loop: CASSQGGWLTEAFF. The CDR3 DNA sequence: TGCGCCAGCAGCCAAGGAGGATGGCTCACTGAAGCTTTCTTT.

This clonotype has only a few counts. The chain joins TRBV29-1 to TRBJ2-4, with D possibly TRBD2 on 5 matching bases. Per germline, CDR1 SQVTM and CDR2 ANQGSEA. The CDR3 is made up of 14 amino acids. V dropped 6 bases and J dropped 0 bases, with 12 bases sitting between them. The chain's CDR3 is CSVPGELAKNIQYF. DNA for the CDR3: TGCAGCGTCCCCGGGGAGTTAGCCAAAAACATTCAGTACTTC.

This clonotype was detected only a few times. This chain connects TRBV3-1 to TRBJ2-7, with D uncertain. The CDR3 runs 14 residues. V was cut by 1 base and J by 4 bases, with 11 bases left in between. CDR1 is LGHDT, CDR2 YNNKEL, per germline (reference sequence). CDR3 amino acids: CASSQGPLPYEQYF. CDR3 nucleotides: TGTGCCAGCAGCCAAGGGCCCCTCCCTTACGAGCAGTACTTC.

For the CDR3, the DNA is TGTGCCAGCAGCCCCGGGGGCGGCTCTGGAAACACCATATATTTT. Protein product: CASSPGGGSGNTIYF. This chain joins TRBV7-2 and TRBJ1-3, with TRBD1 as a possible D gene (6 bases). Germline CDR1 and CDR2: SGHTA and FQGNSA. The CDR3 runs to 15 residues. The V and J ends lost 5 bases and 0 bases respectively, with 11 bases between them. Full variable domain (rest looked up from reference TRBV7-2 and TRBJ1-3): GAGVSQSPSNKVTEKGKDVELRCDPISGHTALYWYRQSLGQGLEFLIYFQGNSAPDKSGLPSDRFSAERTGGSVSTLTIQRTQQEDSAVYLCASSPGGGSGNTIYFGEGSWLTVV.

This clonotype was seen repeatedly, ten times or more. The V and J genes are TRBV2 and TRBJ1-2, with unresolved D. Deletions cut 6 bases from V and 2 bases from J, with 13 bases between. The CDR3 length is 14 residues. CDR1 SNHLY and CDR2 FYNNEI come from the germline V gene. The CDR3 DNA is TGTGCCAGCAGCTCGCCTGACGACAACTATGGCTACACCTTC. Residues: CASSSPDDNYGYTF.

The chain couples TRBV20-1 to TRBJ1-3; D remains ambiguous. The CDR3 extends over 14 amino acids. Trimming removed 5 bases from V and 7 bases from J, with 18 bases in between. Germline assignment: CDR1 DFQATT and CDR2 SNEGSKA (reference sequence). CDR3 DNA: TGCAGTGCTCCCTCTCGGGTCAGTCGGAACACCATATATTTT. Protein sequence: CSAPSRVSRNTIYF.

This clonotype occurred many times. The chain links TRBV2 to TRBJ2-1; D is uncertain. Germline CDR1 and CDR2: SNHLY and FYNNEI. CDR3 length: 12 amino acids. The V gene lost 6 bases and the J gene lost 1 base, with 4 bases spanning the gap. The CDR3: CASRGSYNEQFF. The CDR3 region has the DNA TGTGCCAGCAGAGGGTCCTACAATGAGCAGTTCTTC.

This chain links TRBV7-9 with TRBJ2-7; D is uncertain. The germline V and J ends were trimmed by 1 base and 6 bases, with 7 bases remaining between them. The CDR3 length is 12 residues. CDR1 SEHNR and CDR2 FQNEAQ come from the germline V gene (reference sequence). The CDR3 DNA reads as TGTGCCAGCAGCTTAGTCGGTTCCGAGCAGTACTTC. This gives the protein CASSLVGSEQYF.

This clonotype has a handful of counts. The chain links TRBV7-2 to TRBJ2-5; tentatively, D is TRBD1 or TRBD2 (5 bases each). The V end lost 2 bases, the J end lost 5 bases, and 12 bases lay between the germline ends. The CDR3 has 14 amino acids. Germline CDR1 is SGHTA and CDR2 is FQGNSA. CDR3 amino acids: CASSLKWGGETQYF. The DNA of the CDR3 is TGTGCCAGCAGCTTAAAGTGGGGCGGGGAGACCCAGTACTTC.

V is TRBV9 and J is TRBJ1-4; D is undetermined. V lost 4 bases, J lost 0 bases, and 4 bases lay in between. CDR3 size: 13 residues. Germline V CDR1 and CDR2: SGDLS, YYNGEE. CDR3: CASSSTTNEKLFF. In nucleotides, the CDR3 is TGTGCCAGCAGCTCCACAACTAATGAAAAACTGTTTTTT.

As concerns this clonotype: A much larger clone differs by one base, so this may be a read error. The rearrangement uses TRBV6-2 or TRBV6-3 and TRBJ1-1, with TRBD1 identical over 7 bases. The CDR3 totals 12 residues. CDR1 MNHEY and CDR2 SVGEGT come from the germline V gene. CDR3 amino acids: CASSLQGIEACF. The CDR3 coding sequence is TGTGCCAGCAGCTTACAGGGGATTGAAGCTTGCTTT.

This sequence joins TRBV28 and TRBJ2-3; 7 bases line up with TRBD1. Germline trimming cut 8 bases from V and 0 bases from J; bases unmatched to any gene: 8. The CDR3 covers 15 residues. Germline CDR1 MDHEN, CDR2 SYDVKM. CDR3 residues: CASAGGDSSTDTQYF. The CDR3 nucleotides read TGTGCCAGCGCCGGTGGGGACAGTAGCACAGATACGCAGTATTTT. Drawing the rest from reference TRBV28 and TRBJ2-3, the complete variable domain is DVKVTQSSRYLVKRTGEKVFLECVQDMDHENMFWYRQDPGLGLRLIYFSYDVKMKEKGDIPEGYSVSREKKERFSLILESASTNQTSMYLCASAGGDSSTDTQYFGPGTRLTVL.

The chain is built from TRBV28 and TRBJ1-6; a weak D match, TRBD1 (5 bases). CDR3 length: 11 amino acids. Germline loops: CDR1 MDHEN, CDR2 SYDVKM. V lost 8 bases and J 14 bases, leaving 13 bases between the germline ends. CDR3 DNA: TGTGCCAGCGCCGGGGGTCTAACCCTCCACTTT. Translation: CASAGGLTLHF.

This clonotype was observed many times. The genes are TRBV28 and TRBJ1-3; D ambiguous. V gave up 3 bases and J gave up 3 bases, with 12 bases separating them. Germline V gene sequence: CDR1 MDHEN, CDR2 SYDVKM. The CDR3 is 15 residues long. CDR3 sequence reads: CASSFRTTFGNTIYF. In DNA form, the CDR3 reads TGTGCCAGCAGTTTCCGGACCACCTTTGGAAACACCATATATTTT.

This clonotype was detected a few times. The chain employs TRBV5-1 and TRBJ1-1; D gene unclear. The germline V and J ends were trimmed by 4 bases and 0 bases, with 13 bases remaining between them. The CDR3 totals 15 residues. CDR1 and CDR2 (germline): SGHRS, YFSETQ. The chain's CDR3 is CASSRGGIMNTEAFF. The CDR3 bases are TGCGCCAGCAGCCGGGGAGGGATCATGAACACTGAAGCTTTCTTT.

This clonotype appeared many times. In DNA form, the CDR3 reads TGTGCCAGCAGTCCTAAGACAGGGGTCCAGGGCACTGAAGCTTTCTTT. Amino acids: CASSPKTGVQGTEAFF. V is TRBV7-2 and J is TRBJ1-1; TRBD1 matches 8 bases. Trimming cost V 6 bases and J 4 bases; bases outside gene matches: 13. The germline V gene encodes CDR1 SGHTA and CDR2 FQGNSA. This CDR3 has 16 amino acids.

CDR3 protein: CASSQDVAGSTDTQYF. CDR3 coding DNA: TGCGCCAGCAGCCAAGATGTAGCGGGAAGCACAGATACGCAGTATTTT. This sequence joins TRBV4-3 and TRBJ2-3; the match to TRBD2 covers 8 bases. The germline V gene encodes CDR1 LGHNA and CDR2 YSLEER. V trimming: 0 bases; J trimming: 0 bases; junction bases outside the gene matches: 2. The CDR3 consists of 16 residues.

CDR3 amino acids: CASSLGPDNEQFF. CDR3 in DNA: TGTGCCAGCAGCTTAGGACCCGACAATGAGCAGTTCTTC. This sequence joins TRBV5-5 and TRBJ2-1; D is undetermined. The length of the CDR3 is 13 residues. V was pared by 2 bases and J by 5 bases, with 8 bases between. Germline V gives CDR1 SGHKS, CDR2 YYEKEE (reference sequence).

This clonotype occurred many times. The gene calls are TRBV6-5 and TRBJ2-2; maybe TRBD1 (6 bases). V was clipped by 6 bases and J by 7 bases, with 15 bases between them. CDR1 MNHEY and CDR2 SVGAGI come from the germline V gene. The CDR3 has 14 amino acids. The CDR3 DNA follows: TGTGCCAGCAGAAACAGGGCCATGGGCGGGGAGCTGTTTTTT. This encodes CASRNRAMGGELFF.

This clonotype was detected ten times or more. CDR3 sequence: CASSQDWAASGNTIYF. The CDR3 DNA reads TGCGCCAGCAGCCAAGATTGGGCAGCCTCTGGAAACACCATATATTTT. The J gene is TRBJ1-3, the V gene TRBV4-3; D gene ambiguous. Germline V gene lookup returns CDR1 LGHNA and CDR2 YSLEER. This CDR3 has 16 amino acids. The ends were cut back, 0 bases at V and 0 bases at J, with 9 bases in the middle.